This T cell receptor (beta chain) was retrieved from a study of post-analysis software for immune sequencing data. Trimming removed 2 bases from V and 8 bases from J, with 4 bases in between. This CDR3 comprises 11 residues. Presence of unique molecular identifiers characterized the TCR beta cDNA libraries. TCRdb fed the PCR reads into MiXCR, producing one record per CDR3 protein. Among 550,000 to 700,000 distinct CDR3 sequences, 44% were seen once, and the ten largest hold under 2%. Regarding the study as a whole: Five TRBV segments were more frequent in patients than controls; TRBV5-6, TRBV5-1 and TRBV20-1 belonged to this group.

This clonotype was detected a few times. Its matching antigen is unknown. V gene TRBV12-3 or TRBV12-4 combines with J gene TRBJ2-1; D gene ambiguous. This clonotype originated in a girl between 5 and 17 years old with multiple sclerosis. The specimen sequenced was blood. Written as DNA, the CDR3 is TGTGCCAGCAGTTTAATGGATGAGCAGTTCTTC. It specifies CASSLMDEQFF.